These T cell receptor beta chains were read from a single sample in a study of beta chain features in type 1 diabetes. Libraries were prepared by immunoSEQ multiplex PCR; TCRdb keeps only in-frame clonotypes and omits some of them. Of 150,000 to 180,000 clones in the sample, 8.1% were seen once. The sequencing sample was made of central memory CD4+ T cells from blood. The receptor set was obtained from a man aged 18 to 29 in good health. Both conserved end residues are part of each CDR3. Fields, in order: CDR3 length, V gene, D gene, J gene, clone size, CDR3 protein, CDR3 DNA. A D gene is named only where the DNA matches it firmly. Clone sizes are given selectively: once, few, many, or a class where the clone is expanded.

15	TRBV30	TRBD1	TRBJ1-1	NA	CAWKTGTGAITEAFF	TGTGCCTGGAAAACCGGGACAGGGGCAATCACTGAAGCTTTCTTT
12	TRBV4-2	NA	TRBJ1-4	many	CASSRSTEKLFF	TGTGCCAGCAGCCGTTCAACAGAAAAACTGTTTTTT
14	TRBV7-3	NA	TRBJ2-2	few	CASSFGGNTGELFF	TGTGCCAGCAGCTTTGGCGGAAACACCGGGGAGCTGTTTTTT
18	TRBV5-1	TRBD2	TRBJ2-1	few	CASTIGLAGVGSYNEQFF	TGCGCCAGCACGATCGGGCTAGCGGGAGTGGGCTCCTACAATGAGCAGTTCTTC
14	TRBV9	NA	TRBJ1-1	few	CASSVTGSNTEAFF	TGTGCCAGCAGCGTAACAGGGTCCAACACTGAAGCTTTCTTT
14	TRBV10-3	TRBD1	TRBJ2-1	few	CAISDFNRGNEQFF	TGTGCCATCAGTGATTTTAACAGGGGCAATGAGCAGTTCTTC
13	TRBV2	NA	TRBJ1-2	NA	CASSESLPYGYTF	TGTGCCAGCAGTGAGTCACTACCCTATGGCTACACCTTC
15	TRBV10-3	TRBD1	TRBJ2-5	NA	CAISGQGAGRETQYF	TGTGCCATCAGTGGACAGGGGGCAGGACGCGAGACCCAGTACTTC
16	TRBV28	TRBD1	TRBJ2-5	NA	CASSPDRGRGRETQYF	TGTGCCAGCAGCCCCGACAGGGGGCGAGGCAGGGAGACCCAGTACTTC
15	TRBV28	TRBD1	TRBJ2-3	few	CASSFETGGAGTQYF	TGTGCCAGCAGTTTTGAGACAGGGGGCGCCGGTACGCAGTATTTT
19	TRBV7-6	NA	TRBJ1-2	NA	CASSAESNYRETSNYGYTF	TGTGCCAGCAGCGCAGAAAGCAACTACAGGGAAACCAGCAACTATGGCTACACCTTC
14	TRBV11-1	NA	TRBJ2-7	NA	CASSLVGGSNEQYF	TGTGCCAGCAGCTTAGTTGGAGGCTCCAACGAGCAGTACTTC
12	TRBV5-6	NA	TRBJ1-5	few	CASSLDRGPQHF	TGTGCCAGCAGCTTGGATCGAGGGCCCCAGCATTTT
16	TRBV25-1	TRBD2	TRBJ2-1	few	CASSGLAGGRLGEQFF	TGTGCCAGCAGTGGGCTAGCGGGGGGCCGGCTCGGTGAGCAGTTCTTC
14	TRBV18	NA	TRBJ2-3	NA	CASSPGGITDTQYF	TGTGCCAGCTCACCAGGGGGCATCACGGATACGCAGTATTTT
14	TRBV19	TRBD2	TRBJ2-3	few	CASEVAGAGDTQYF	TGTGCCTCCGAAGTAGCGGGGGCCGGAGATACGCAGTATTTT
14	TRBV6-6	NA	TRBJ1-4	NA	CASSYGQSNEKLFF	TGTGCCAGCAGTTACGGACAGTCAAATGAAAAACTGTTTTTT
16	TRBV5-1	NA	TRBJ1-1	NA	CASSGQGLGVNTEAFF	TGCGCCAGCAGCGGGCAGGGGTTGGGCGTGAACACTGAAGCTTTCTTT
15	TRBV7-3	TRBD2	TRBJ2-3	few	CASSSGLAGTDTQYF	TGTGCCAGCAGCTCGGGACTAGCGGGCACAGATACGCAGTATTTT
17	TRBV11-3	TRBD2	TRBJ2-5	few	CASSQPRGGRSLETQYF	TGTGCCAGCAGCCAACCTAGGGGCGGGAGGAGCCTGGAGACCCAGTACTTC
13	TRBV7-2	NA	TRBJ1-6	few	CASSRDWSSPLHF	TGTGCCAGCAGCCGGGACTGGAGTTCACCCCTCCACTTT
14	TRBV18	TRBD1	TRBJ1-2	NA	CASSLIDRGGGYTF	TGTGCCAGCTCACTCATCGACAGGGGTGGTGGCTACACCTTC
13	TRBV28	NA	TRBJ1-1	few	CASTSWRNTEAFF	TGTGCCAGCACCTCTTGGAGAAACACTGAAGCTTTCTTT
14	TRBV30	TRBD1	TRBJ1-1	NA	CAWSIRGKGTEAFF	TGTGCCTGGAGTATCAGGGGGAAGGGGACTGAAGCTTTCTTT
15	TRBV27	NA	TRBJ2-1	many	CASSLKTPAYNEQFF	TGTGCCAGCAGTTTAAAGACTCCAGCCTACAATGAGCAGTTCTTC
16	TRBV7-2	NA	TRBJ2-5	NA	CASSQLYSGRRETQYF	TGCGCCAGCAGCCAACTCTATAGCGGACGAAGGGAGACCCAGTACTTC
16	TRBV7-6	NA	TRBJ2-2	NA	CASSLEGAANTGELFF	TGTGCCAGCAGCTTAGAAGGGGCAGCTAACACCGGGGAGCTGTTTTTT
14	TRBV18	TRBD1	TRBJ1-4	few	CASSPGQGPEKLFF	TGTGCCAGCTCACCGGGACAGGGCCCTGAAAAACTGTTTTTT
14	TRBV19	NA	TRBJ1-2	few	CASSIDRTNYGYTF	TGTGCCAGTAGTATAGACAGAACTAACTATGGCTACACCTTC
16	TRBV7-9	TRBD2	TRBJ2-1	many	CASSLGLAGAYNEQFF	TGTGCCAGCAGCTTAGGACTAGCGGGAGCATACAATGAGCAGTTCTTC
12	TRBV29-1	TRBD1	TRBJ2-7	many	CSVAGGSDEQYF	TGCAGCGTTGCAGGGGGCTCGGACGAGCAGTACTTC
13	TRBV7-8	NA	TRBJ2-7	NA	CATRGWRPYEQYF	TGTGCCACTCGCGGTTGGAGGCCCTACGAGCAGTACTTC
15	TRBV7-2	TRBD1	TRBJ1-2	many	CASSYDGTGGHGYTF	TGTGCCAGCAGCTACGACGGGACAGGCGGGCATGGCTACACCTTC
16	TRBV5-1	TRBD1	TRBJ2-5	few	CASSLPWTGTGETQYF	TGCGCCAGCAGCTTGCCTTGGACAGGGACGGGTGAGACCCAGTACTTC
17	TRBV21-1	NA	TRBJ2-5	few	CASSTRRVWGDEETQYF	TGTGCCAGCAGTACTCGGCGGGTTTGGGGGGACGAAGAGACCCAGTACTTC
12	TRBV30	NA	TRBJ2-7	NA	CASGGASGEQYF	TGTGCGAGTGGAGGGGCATCGGGCGAGCAGTACTTC
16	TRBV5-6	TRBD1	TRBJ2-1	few	CASRPTGTGVPIEQFF	TGTGCCAGTCGCCCGACCGGGACAGGGGTCCCTATCGAGCAGTTCTTC
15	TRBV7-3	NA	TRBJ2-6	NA	CASSLAVSGANVLTF	TGTGCCAGCAGCTTAGCGGTCTCTGGGGCCAACGTCCTGACTTTC
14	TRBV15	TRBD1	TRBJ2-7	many	CATSIARGPREQYF	TGTGCCACCAGCATCGCCAGGGGGCCGAGGGAGCAGTACTTC
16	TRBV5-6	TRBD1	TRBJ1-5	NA	CASSPDRGNSNQPQHF	TGTGCCAGCAGCCCAGACAGGGGAAATAGCAATCAGCCCCAGCATTTT
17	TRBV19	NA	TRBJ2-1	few	CASSFNRRSNSYNEQFF	TGTGCCAGTAGTTTCAACAGGCGTTCGAACTCCTACAATGAGCAGTTCTTC
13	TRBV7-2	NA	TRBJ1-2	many	CASSSTTGYGYTF	TGTGCCAGCAGCTCGACCACAGGGTATGGCTACACCTTC
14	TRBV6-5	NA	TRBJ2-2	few	CASSRGLVTGELFF	TGTGCCAGCAGTCGCGGACTCGTAACCGGGGAGCTGTTTTTT
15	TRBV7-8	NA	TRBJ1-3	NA	CASSFEKSSGNTIYF	TGTGCCAGCAGCTTTGAGAAGAGCTCTGGAAACACCATATATTTT
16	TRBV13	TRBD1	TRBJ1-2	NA	CASSGQGPSIWDGYTF	TGTGCCAGCAGTGGACAGGGGCCCTCCATATGGGATGGCTACACCTTC
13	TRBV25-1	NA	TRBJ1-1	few	CASWGLWNTEAFF	TGTGCCAGCTGGGGACTGTGGAACACTGAAGCTTTCTTT
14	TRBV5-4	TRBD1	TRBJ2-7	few	CASSRRQGSAEQYF	TGTGCCAGCAGCCGCAGACAGGGGTCGGCCGAGCAGTACTTC
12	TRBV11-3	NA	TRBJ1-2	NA	CASSLGVQDYTF	TGTGCCAGCAGCTTAGGGGTACAGGACTACACCTTC
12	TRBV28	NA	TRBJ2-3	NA	CASSLVQDTQYF	TGTGCCAGCAGTTTAGTCCAAGATACGCAGTATTTT
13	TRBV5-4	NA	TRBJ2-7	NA	CASSRDFTYEQYF	TGTGCCAGCTCCCGGGACTTCACCTACGAGCAGTACTTC
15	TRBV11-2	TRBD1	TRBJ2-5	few	CASSLRTGLQETQYF	TGTGCCAGCAGCTTGAGGACAGGACTCCAAGAGACCCAGTACTTC
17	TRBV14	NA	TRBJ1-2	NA	CASSRRSGTGNNYGYTF	TGTGCCAGCAGCCGCCGCAGTGGGACTGGGAATAACTATGGCTACACCTTC
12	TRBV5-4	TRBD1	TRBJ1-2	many	CASSSPTGRYTF	TGTGCCAGCAGCTCGCCGACAGGGCGCTACACCTTC